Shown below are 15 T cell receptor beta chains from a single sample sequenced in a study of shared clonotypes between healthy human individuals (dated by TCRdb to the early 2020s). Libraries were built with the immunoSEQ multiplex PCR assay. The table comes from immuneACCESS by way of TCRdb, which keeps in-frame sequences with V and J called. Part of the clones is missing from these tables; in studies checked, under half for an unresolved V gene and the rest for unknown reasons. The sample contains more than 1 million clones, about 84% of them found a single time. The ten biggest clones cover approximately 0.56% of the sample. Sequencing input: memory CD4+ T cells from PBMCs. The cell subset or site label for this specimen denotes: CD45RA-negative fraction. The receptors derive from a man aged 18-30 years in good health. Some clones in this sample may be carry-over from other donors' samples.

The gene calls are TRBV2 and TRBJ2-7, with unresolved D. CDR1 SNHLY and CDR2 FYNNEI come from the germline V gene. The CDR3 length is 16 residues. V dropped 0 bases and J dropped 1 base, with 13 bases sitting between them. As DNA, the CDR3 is TGTGCCAGCAGTGAAGCGGGTTGGGCGAGGTCCTACGAGCAGTACTTC. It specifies CASSEAGWARSYEQYF.

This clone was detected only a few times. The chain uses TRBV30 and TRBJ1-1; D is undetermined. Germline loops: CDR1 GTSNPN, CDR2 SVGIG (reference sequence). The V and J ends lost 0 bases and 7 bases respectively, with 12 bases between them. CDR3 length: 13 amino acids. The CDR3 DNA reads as TGTGCCTGGAGTGTAGCTTTGGGCATTGAAGCTTTCTTT. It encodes CAWSVALGIEAFF.

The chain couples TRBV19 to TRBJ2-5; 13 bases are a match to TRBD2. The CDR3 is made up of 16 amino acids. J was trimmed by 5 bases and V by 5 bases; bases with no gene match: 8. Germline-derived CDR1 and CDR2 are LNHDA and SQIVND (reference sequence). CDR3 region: CASSRGLAGDRETQYF. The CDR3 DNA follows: TGTGCCAGTAGTCGTGGACTAGCGGGAGACCGGGAGACCCAGTACTTC.

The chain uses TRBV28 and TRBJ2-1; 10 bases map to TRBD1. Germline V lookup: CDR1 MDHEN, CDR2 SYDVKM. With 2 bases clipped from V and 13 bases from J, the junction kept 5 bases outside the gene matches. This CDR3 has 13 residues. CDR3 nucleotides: TGTGCCAGCAGTTTAGTCGGACAGGGGGACCAGTTCTTC. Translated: CASSLVGQGDQFF.

The CDR3 spells CASSQDRGNYGNTIYF. The CDR3, as DNA: TGCGCCAGCAGCCAAGATAGGGGGAATTATGGAAACACCATATATTTT. This chain links TRBV4-3 with TRBJ1-3; D possibly corresponds to TRBD1 (6 bases). The CDR3 covers 16 residues. Trimming pared 0 bases from V and 3 bases from J, leaving 12 bases between. Germline V gives CDR1 LGHNA, CDR2 YSLEER.

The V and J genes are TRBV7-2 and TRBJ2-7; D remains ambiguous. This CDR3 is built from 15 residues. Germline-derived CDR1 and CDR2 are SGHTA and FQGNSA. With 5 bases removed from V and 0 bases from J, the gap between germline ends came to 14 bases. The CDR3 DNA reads TGTGCCAGCAGCCGTGCTGGCTCTAGCTCCTACGAGCAGTACTTC. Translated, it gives CASSRAGSSSYEQYF.

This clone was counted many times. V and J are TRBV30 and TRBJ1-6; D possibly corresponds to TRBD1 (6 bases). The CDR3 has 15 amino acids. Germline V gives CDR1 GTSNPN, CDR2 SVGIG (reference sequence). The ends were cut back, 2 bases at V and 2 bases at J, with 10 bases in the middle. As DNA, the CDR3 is TGTGCCTGGAGTATGGGGGCAGCCTATAATTCACCCCTCCACTTT. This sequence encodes CAWSMGAAYNSPLHF.

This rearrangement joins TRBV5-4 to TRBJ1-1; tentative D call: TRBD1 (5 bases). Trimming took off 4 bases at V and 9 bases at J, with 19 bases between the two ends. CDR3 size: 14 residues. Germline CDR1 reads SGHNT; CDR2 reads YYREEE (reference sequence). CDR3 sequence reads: CASSPPPPRGQAFF. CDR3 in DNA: TGTGCCAGCAGCCCCCCACCCCCCCGGGGCCAAGCTTTCTTT.

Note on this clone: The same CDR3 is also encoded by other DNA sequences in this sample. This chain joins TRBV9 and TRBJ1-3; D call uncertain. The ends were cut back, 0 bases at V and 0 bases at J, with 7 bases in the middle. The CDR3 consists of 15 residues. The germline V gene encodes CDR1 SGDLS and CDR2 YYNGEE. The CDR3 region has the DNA TGTGCCAGCAGCGTAGAGGGATTCTCTGGAAACACCATATATTTT. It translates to CASSVEGFSGNTIYF.

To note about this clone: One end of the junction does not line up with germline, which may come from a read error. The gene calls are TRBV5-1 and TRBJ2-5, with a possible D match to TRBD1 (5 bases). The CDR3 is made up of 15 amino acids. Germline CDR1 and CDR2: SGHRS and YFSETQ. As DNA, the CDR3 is TGCGCCAGCCGTTTTGGGGCATCGACGCAAGGGACCCAGTACTTC. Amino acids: CASRFGASTQGTQYF.

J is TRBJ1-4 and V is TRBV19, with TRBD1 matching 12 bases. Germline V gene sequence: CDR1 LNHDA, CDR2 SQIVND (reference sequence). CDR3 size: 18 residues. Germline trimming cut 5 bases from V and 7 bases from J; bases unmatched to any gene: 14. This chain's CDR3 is CASSSRPGTGGQGEKLFF. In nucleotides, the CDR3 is TGTGCCAGTAGTTCACGTCCCGGGACAGGGGGCCAAGGTGAAAAACTGTTTTTT.

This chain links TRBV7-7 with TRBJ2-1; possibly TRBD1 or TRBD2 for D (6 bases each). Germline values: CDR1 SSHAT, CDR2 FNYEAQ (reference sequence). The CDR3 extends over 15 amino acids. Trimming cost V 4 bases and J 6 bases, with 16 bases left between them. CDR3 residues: CASSSGAAPSNEQFF. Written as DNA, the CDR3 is TGTGCCAGCAGCTCGGGGGCCGCCCCATCCAATGAGCAGTTCTTC.

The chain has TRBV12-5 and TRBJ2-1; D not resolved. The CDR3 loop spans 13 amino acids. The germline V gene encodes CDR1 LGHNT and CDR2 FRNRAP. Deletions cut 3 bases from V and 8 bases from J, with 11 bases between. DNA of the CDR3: TGTGCTAGTGGTTTTTTCCAGCACGATGAGCAGTTCTTC. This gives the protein CASGFFQHDEQFF.

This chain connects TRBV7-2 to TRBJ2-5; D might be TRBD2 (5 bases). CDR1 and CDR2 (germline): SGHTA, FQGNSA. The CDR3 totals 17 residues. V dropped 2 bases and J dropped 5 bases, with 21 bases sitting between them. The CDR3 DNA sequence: TGTGCCAGCAGCTTACCCGGCCTAGCAGTATTGTGGGAGACCCAGTACTTC. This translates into CASSLPGLAVLWETQYF.

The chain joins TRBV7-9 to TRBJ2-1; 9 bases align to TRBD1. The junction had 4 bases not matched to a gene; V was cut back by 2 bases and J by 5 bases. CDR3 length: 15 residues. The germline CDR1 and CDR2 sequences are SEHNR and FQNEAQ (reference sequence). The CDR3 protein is CASSLPTGGDNEQFF. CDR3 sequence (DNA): TGTGCCAGCAGCTTACCGACAGGGGGGGACAATGAGCAGTTCTTC.